This TCR beta chain was sequenced for a study of shared T cell receptors in the human thymus. Data came from immunoSEQ multiplex PCR; TCRdb stores just in-frame clones and leaves some out. The table lists about 380,000 clones, around 93% of them singletons. CDR1 is SGDLS, CDR2 YYNGEE, per germline. Losses at the gene ends were 3 bases for V and 3 bases for J; bases not matched to a gene: 5. This CDR3 is built from 16 residues. This clone was seen just once. What was sequenced was thymocytes. The source is a human donor. The chain uses TRBV9 and TRBJ2-1, with 11 nucleotides matching TRBD2. CDR3 sequence reads: CASSAAGTSGYNEQFF. For the CDR3, the DNA is TGTGCCAGCAGCGCCGCCGGGACTAGCGGCTACAATGAGCAGTTCTTC.